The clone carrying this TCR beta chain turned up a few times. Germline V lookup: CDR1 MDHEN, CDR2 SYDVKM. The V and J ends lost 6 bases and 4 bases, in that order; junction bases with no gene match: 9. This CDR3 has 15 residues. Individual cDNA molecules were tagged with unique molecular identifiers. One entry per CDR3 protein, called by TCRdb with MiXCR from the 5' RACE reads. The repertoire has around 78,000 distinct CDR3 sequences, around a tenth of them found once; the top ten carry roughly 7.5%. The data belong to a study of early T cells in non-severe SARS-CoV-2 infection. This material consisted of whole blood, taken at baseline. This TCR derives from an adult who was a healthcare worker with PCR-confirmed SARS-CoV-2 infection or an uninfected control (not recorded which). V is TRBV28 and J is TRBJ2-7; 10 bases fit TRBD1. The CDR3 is CASSQTGGVMYEQYF. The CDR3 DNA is TGTGCCAGCAGCCAGACAGGGGGCGTCATGTACGAGCAGTACTTC.